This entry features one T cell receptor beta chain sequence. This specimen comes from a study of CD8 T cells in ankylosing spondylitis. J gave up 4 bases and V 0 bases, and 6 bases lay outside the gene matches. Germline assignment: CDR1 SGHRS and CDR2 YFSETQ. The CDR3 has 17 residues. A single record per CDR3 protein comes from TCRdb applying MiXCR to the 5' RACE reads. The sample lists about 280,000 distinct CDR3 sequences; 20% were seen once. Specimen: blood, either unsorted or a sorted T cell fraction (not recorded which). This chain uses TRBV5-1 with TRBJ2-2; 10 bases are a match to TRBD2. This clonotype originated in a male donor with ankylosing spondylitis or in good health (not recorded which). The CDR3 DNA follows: TGCGCCAGCAGCTTGGCCCCTAGCGGGAGTAGCACCGGGGAGCTGTTTTTT. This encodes CASSLAPSGSSTGELFF. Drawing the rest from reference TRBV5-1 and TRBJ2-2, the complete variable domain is KAGVTQTPRYLIKTRGQQVTLSCSPISGHRSVSWYQQTPGQGLQFLFEYFSETQRNKGNFPGRFSGRQFSNSRSEMNVSTLELGDSALYLCASSLAPSGSSTGELFFGEGSRLTVL.